These T cell receptor beta chains were read from a single sample in a study of shared clonotypes between healthy human individuals. Profiled with immunoSEQ multiplex PCR; TCRdb holds only in-frame clones, not every one. Of some 740,000 clones in the sample, roughly 92% were seen once. The sample consisted of naive CD8+ T cells sorted from blood. The receptors were gathered from a man between 25 and 39 years old in good health. Each CDR3 is given with its conserved first and last residue. The order of the fields is V gene, clone size, D gene, J gene, CDR3 protein, CDR3 DNA. A D gene is named only where the DNA matches it firmly. Part of the rows lack a size; the others show once, few, many or a class for expanded clones.

>TRBV5-6|-|TRBD2|TRBJ2-3
CASSLRTSGRSDTQYF
TGTGCCAGCAGCCTCAGGACTAGCGGGAGATCAGATACGCAGTATTTT
>TRBV7-9|-|-|TRBJ1-3
CASSDWTKPGNTIYF
TGTGCCAGCAGCGACTGGACGAAGCCTGGAAACACCATATATTTT
>TRBV25-1|-|TRBD2|TRBJ2-1
CSSGSSYNEQFF
TGCTCTAGCGGGAGCTCCTACAATGAGCAGTTCTTC
>TRBV27|-|TRBD1|TRBJ2-1
CASSMGQDDGQFF
TGTGCCAGCAGTATGGGACAGGACGATGGGCAGTTCTTC
>TRBV5-4|-|TRBD2|TRBJ2-2
CASSLGLAGRTGELFF
TGTGCCAGCAGCTTGGGACTAGCGGGTCGTACCGGGGAGCTGTTTTTT
>TRBV9|-|-|TRBJ2-3
CASSGGRSTDTQYF
TGTGCCAGCAGCGGCGGACGGAGCACAGATACGCAGTATTTT
>TRBV19|-|TRBD2|TRBJ2-4
CASTDYQREGPGDIQYF
TGTGCCAGTACCGATTACCAGCGGGAGGGCCCGGGGGACATTCAGTACTTC
>TRBV27|few|-|TRBJ1-2
CASSPLGNYGYTF
TGTGCCAGCAGTCCACTAGGGAACTATGGCTACACCTTC
>TRBV12-5|-|-|TRBJ2-7
CASGLYRDGTYEQYF
TGTGCTAGTGGTTTATACCGGGACGGAACCTACGAGCAGTACTTC
>TRBV29-1|-|TRBD2|TRBJ2-3
CSVLSGSSADTQYF
TGCAGCGTTCTTAGCGGGAGTAGCGCAGATACGCAGTATTTT
>TRBV28|-|TRBD1|TRBJ2-3
CASIPLGWRQGENGADTQYF
TGTGCCAGCATCCCTTTAGGTTGGCGACAGGGGGAGAATGGCGCAGATACGCAGTATTTT
>TRBV5-4|-|TRBD1|TRBJ1-3
CASSPDRGSSGNTIYF
TGTGCCAGCAGCCCCGACAGGGGCAGCTCTGGAAACACCATATATTTT
>TRBV10-1|-|-|TRBJ1-3
CASQTISGNTIYF
TGCGCCAGCCAGACGATCTCTGGAAACACCATATATTTT
>TRBV7-9|-|TRBD2|TRBJ2-1
CASSFSGRAEQFF
TGTGCCAGCAGCTTTAGCGGGAGGGCCGAGCAGTTCTTC
>TRBV15|-|-|TRBJ2-5
CATSRVRTNNVLKETQYF
TGTGCCACCAGCAGAGTACGGACTAACAACGTCCTGAAAGAGACCCAGTACTTC
>TRBV11-2|-|-|TRBJ1-1
CASSLGRNGESEAFF
TGTGCCAGCAGCTTAGGCCGAAACGGGGAATCGGAAGCTTTCTTT